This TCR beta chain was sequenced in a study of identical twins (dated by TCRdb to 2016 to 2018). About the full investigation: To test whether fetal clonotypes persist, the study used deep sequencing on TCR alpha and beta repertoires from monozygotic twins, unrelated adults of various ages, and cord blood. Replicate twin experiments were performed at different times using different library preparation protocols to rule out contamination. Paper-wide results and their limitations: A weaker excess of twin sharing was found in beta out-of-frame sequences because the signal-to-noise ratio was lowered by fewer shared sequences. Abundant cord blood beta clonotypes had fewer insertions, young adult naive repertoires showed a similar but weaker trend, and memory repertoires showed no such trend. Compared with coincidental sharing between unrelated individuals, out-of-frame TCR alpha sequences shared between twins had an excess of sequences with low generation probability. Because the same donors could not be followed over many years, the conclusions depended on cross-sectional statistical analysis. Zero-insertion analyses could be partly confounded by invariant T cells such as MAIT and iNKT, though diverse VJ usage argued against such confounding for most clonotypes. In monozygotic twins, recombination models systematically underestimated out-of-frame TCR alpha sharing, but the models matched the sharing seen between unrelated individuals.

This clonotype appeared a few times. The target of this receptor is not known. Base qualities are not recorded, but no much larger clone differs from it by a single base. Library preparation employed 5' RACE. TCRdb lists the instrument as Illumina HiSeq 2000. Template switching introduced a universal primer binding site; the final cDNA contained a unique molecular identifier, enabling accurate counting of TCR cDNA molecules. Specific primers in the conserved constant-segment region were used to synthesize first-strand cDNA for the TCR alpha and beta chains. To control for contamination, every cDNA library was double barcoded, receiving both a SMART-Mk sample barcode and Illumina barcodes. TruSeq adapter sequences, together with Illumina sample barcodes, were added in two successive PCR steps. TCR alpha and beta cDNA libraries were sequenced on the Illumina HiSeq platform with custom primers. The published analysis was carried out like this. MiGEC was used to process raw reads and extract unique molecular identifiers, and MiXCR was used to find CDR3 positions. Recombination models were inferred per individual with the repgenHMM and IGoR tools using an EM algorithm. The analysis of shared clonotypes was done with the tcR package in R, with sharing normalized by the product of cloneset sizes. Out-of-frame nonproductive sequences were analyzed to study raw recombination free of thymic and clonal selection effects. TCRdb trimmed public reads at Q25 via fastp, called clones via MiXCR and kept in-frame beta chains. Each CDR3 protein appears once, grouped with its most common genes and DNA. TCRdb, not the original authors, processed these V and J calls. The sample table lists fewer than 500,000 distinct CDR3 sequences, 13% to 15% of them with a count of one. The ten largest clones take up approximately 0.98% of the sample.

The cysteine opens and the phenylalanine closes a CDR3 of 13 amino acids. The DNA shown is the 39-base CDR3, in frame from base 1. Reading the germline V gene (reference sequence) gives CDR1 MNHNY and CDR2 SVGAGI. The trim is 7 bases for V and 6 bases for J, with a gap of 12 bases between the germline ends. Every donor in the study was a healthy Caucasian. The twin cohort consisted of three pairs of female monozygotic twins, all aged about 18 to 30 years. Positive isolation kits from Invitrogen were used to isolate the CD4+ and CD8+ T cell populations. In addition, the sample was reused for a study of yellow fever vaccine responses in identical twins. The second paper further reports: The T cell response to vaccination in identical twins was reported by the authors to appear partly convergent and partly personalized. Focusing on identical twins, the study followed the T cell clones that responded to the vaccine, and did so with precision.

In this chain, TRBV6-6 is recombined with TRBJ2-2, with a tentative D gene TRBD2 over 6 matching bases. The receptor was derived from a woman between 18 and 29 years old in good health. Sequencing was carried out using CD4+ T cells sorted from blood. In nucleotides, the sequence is TGTGCCAGCATCTACGGGGAGGCCGGGGAGCTGTTTTTT. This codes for CASIYGEAGELFF.